A selection of T cell receptor beta chains follows, all from one sample in a study of cytomegalovirus exposure and HLA in healthy donors. Sequenced by immunoSEQ multiplex PCR; TCRdb stores in-frame clones only, minus some. The sample is made up of about 46,000 clones, and the top ten hold more than 0.9% of it. The specimen was PBMCs. Receptor source: a woman aged 40-49 years in good health and CMV-seronegative. The CDR3 runs from the conserved cysteine through the conserved F or W. D genes are given only for firm matches.

TRBD1	TRBV7-9	TRBJ1-1	CASSPGQGNTEAFF	TGTGCCAGCAGCCCGGGACAGGGGAACACTGAAGCTTTCTTT
TRBD2	TRBV28	TRBJ2-7	CASSSGTSGRAHEQYF	TGTGCCAGCAGTTCCGGGACTAGCGGGAGGGCCCACGAGCAGTACTTC
TRBD1	TRBV5-4	TRBJ1-1	CASSWPGQRNTEAFF	TGTGCCAGCAGCTGGCCGGGACAGAGAAACACTGAAGCTTTCTTT
TRBD1	TRBV10-3	TRBJ2-7	CAISIGQGDPDEQYF	TGTGCCATCAGCATCGGACAGGGAGACCCGGACGAGCAGTACTTC
NA	TRBV18	TRBJ2-3	CASSPDKFTDTQYF	TGTGCCAGCTCACCGGACAAGTTCACAGATACGCAGTATTTT
TRBD2	TRBV25-1	TRBJ2-1	CASSRPGLAGGNEQFF	TGTGCCAGCAGTAGGCCGGGACTAGCGGGAGGCAATGAGCAGTTCTTC
NA	TRBV7-2	TRBJ2-5	CASSPGLKEETQYF	TGTGCCAGCAGCCCCGGACTAAAGGAAGAGACCCAGTACTTC
NA	TRBV28	TRBJ1-4	CASRKGANEKLFF	TGTGCCAGCAGGAAGGGGGCTAATGAAAAACTGTTTTTT
NA	TRBV30	TRBJ1-2	CAWSVAYGYTF	TGTGCCTGGAGTGTGGCTTATGGCTACACCTTC
NA	TRBV25-1	TRBJ1-2	CASSGFKAGYGYTF	TGTGCCAGCAGTGGCTTTAAGGCGGGGTACGGCTACACCTTC
TRBD2	TRBV2	TRBJ2-1	CASAGALLYNEQFF	TGTGCCAGCGCGGGAGCCCTTCTTTACAATGAGCAGTTCTTC
NA	TRBV7-8	TRBJ2-7	CASSPGVGSFHEQYF	TGTGCCAGCAGCCCGGGTGTCGGGAGCTTCCACGAGCAGTACTTC
NA	TRBV25-1	TRBJ1-2	CASSDGQLNYGYTF	TGTGCCAGCAGTGACGGACAGCTTAACTATGGCTACACCTTC
NA	TRBV28	TRBJ1-4	CASTLGGVEDEKLFF	TGTGCCAGCACCCTAGGGGGGGTGGAGGATGAAAAACTGTTTTTT
NA	TRBV6-5	TRBJ2-7	CASSYFGQESYEQYF	TGTGCCAGCAGTTACTTCGGACAAGAATCCTACGAGCAGTACTTC
NA	TRBV28	TRBJ1-2	CASSLTATNYGYTF	TGTGCCAGCAGCTTGACAGCCACTAACTATGGCTACACCTTC
NA	TRBV4-2	TRBJ1-1	CASSQADGRTENTEAFF	TGTGCCAGCAGCCAAGCCGATGGAAGGACTGAGAACACTGAAGCTTTCTTT
NA	TRBV4-2	TRBJ2-5	CASSPRGRFETQYF	TGTGCCAGCAGCCCACGGGGGAGGTTCGAGACCCAGTACTTC
NA	TRBV4-3	TRBJ2-4	CASSQDPVPPAKNIQYF	TGCGCCAGCAGCCAAGATCCAGTTCCGCCGGCCAAAAACATTCAGTACTTC